This T cell receptor beta chain appears in the sequencing data of a study of blood T cell repertoires in COVID-19 (dated by TCRdb to 2019 to 2021). A note on the overall study: The collaborator samples originated in the United States, Italy and Spain and spanned the acute and convalescent phases of COVID-19. The sample metadata nearly always contained a de-identified subject ID, COVID-19 status, age in years and sex. Where available, HLA class I and class II types were obtained from metadata supplied by the sample provider rather than from assay-based typing. The dataset comprised deeply sampled blood TCRbeta repertoires from subjects exposed to, actively infected with, or recovered from COVID-19. Samples were obtained from the ongoing ImmuneRACE study (first 160 participants) and from about 1,300 subjects provided by 6 global collaborators. The repertoires were made available in a free public database intended to serve as a resource for research on the immune response to SARS-CoV-2. The material from the prospective study consisted of cDNA or gDNA derived from T cells, B-cell-depleted T cells, or PBMCs.

This clone was found once. Its antigen specificity is not known. There are no base qualities to consult, and no much larger clone falls within one base. Summary of the overall study and its limitations: The quantity of clinical and demographic metadata differed by source and by participant and was supplied without curation.

TCRbeta CDR3 regions were amplified from genomic DNA using the immunoSEQ Assay, a bias-controlled multiplex PCR. In the authors' own workflow: Within the assay, amplification of reference gene primers was used to estimate how many nucleated cells each sample contained. Sequence reads were collapsed and filtered to measure the absolute abundance of every unique TCRbeta CDR3 rearrangement. For each sample, productive Simpson clonality was calculated by taking the square root of Simpson's diversity index across productive rearrangements. This immuneACCESS table, as held by TCRdb, lists in-frame sequences with V and J called but not all clones. Of the missing ones, under half trace to an unresolved V gene in checked studies; the others have no known cause. V and J calls and clone size are copied from that table; D and trimming were computed from the DNA. The sample includes roughly 76,000 clones, with about four fifths observed a single time. Roughly 15% of the sample belongs to the ten largest clones.

The CDR3, cysteine through phenylalanine, is 20 amino acids long. The only DNA kept is the CDR3, 60 bases in frame from the first base. Sequences SGHVS (CDR1) and FNYEAQ (CDR2) are obtained from the germline V gene. Germline trimming amounts to 5 bases on V and 4 bases on J, with 22 as the count of junction bases outside the gene matches. Each collaborating institution followed its own protocols to collect whole blood in K2EDTA tubes. Collaborator samples were shipped for TCRbeta analysis as frozen whole blood, isolated PBMCs, or DNA extracted from either sample type. Sequencing used peripheral blood. This chain is built from TRBV7-6 and TRBJ2-5; TRBD2 agrees with 10 junctional bases. This TCR came from a human donor in a cohort sampled during active COVID-19. At the DNA level, the sequence is TGTGCCAGCAGCCCCCCGTACGGGCTAGCGGGAGAAAATTCCGGAGAGACCCAGTACTTC. Its protein product is CASSPPYGLAGENSGETQYF. With the rest looked up from the reference TRBV7-6 and TRBJ2-5 genes rather than sequenced, the full variable domain is GAGVSQSPRYKVTKRGQDVALRCDPISGHVSLYWYRQALGQGPEFLTYFNYEAQQDKSGLPNDRFSAERPEGSISTLTIQRTEQRDSAMYRCASSPPYGLAGENSGETQYFGPGTRLLVL.